These T cell receptor beta chains were read from a single sample in a study of early stage breast cancer tumors. Only in-frame clones appear in the TCRdb table, and some are missing; sequencing was by immunoSEQ multiplex PCR. The sample carries nearly 70,000 clones, 65% to 85% recorded once. Sample: blood. These receptors all come from a person aged 35-49 years with breast cancer. The CDR3 runs from the conserved cysteine through the conserved F or W. A D gene is named only where the DNA matches it firmly. Where a row states a size, it is once, few, many or the class of an expanded clone; other rows omit it.

J: TRBJ2-7; size: NA; V: TRBV14; D: NA; DNA: TGTGCCAGCAGCCACAGGGGGGGCAACTACGAGCAGTACTTC; CDR3: CASSHRGGNYEQYF
J: TRBJ2-7; size: NA; V: TRBV23-1; D: NA; DNA: TGCGCCAGCAGTTTACTGATGGTTCGGTACGAGCAGTACTTC; CDR3: CASSLLMVRYEQYF
J: TRBJ1-2; size: NA; V: TRBV18; D: NA; DNA: TGTGCCAGCTCACCAGAGGGTACGAAGAAGGATGGCTACACCTTC; CDR3: CASSPEGTKKDGYTF
J: TRBJ1-3; size: NA; V: TRBV5-1; D: NA; DNA: TGCGCCAGCAGCTTGGACGGCCGAAGCTCTGGAAACACCATATATTTT; CDR3: CASSLDGRSSGNTIYF
J: TRBJ2-2; size: NA; V: TRBV4-2; D: TRBD1; DNA: TGTGCCAGCAGCCAAGTAGGGGGCTATGGGGAGCTGTTTTTT; CDR3: CASSQVGGYGELFF
J: TRBJ1-1; size: NA; V: TRBV14; D: NA; DNA: TGTGCCAGCAGCCTCGTATTGGGCACTGAAGCTTTCTTT; CDR3: CASSLVLGTEAFF
J: TRBJ1-1; size: NA; V: TRBV30; D: NA; DNA: TGTGCCTGGAGCCCAGGAGCTTTGATGAACACTGAAGCTTTCTTT; CDR3: CAWSPGALMNTEAFF
J: TRBJ1-1; size: once; V: TRBV28; D: TRBD1; DNA: TGTGCCAGCGGAAAAGACAGGGGGCGAGGGAACGGAGCTTTCTTT; CDR3: CASGKDRGRGNGAFF
J: TRBJ1-1; size: once; V: TRBV7-9; D: NA; DNA: TGTGCCAGCAGCTTAGTCAGTCGGACTGAAGCTTTCTTT; CDR3: CASSLVSRTEAFF
J: TRBJ2-7; size: few; V: TRBV7-9; D: NA; DNA: TGTGCCAGCAGCCTACTAGGGCTAAACGGGTCCTACGAGCAGTACTTC; CDR3: CASSLLGLNGSYEQYF
J: TRBJ1-1; size: NA; V: TRBV5-4; D: TRBD1; DNA: TGTGCCAGCAGGACAGGGGGGACTGAAGCTTTCTTT; CDR3: CASRTGGTEAFF
J: TRBJ1-2; size: NA; V: TRBV27; D: TRBD1; DNA: TGTGCCAGCAGTCCTTGGACAGGGGATGGCTACACCTTC; CDR3: CASSPWTGDGYTF
J: TRBJ2-7; size: once; V: TRBV28; D: NA; DNA: TGTGCCAGCAGTTTTGGAGGGACGGACTACGAGCAGTACTTC; CDR3: CASSFGGTDYEQYF
J: TRBJ2-6; size: NA; V: TRBV7-3; D: NA; DNA: TGTGCCAGCCAGGAACCTGGGGCCAACGTCCTGACTTTC; CDR3: CASQEPGANVLTF
J: TRBJ1-5; size: NA; V: TRBV27; D: TRBD1; DNA: TGTGCCAGCAGTAACCGGGACAGGGGACAGCCCCAGCATTTT; CDR3: CASSNRDRGQPQHF
J: TRBJ2-2; size: once; V: TRBV28; D: TRBD2; DNA: TGTGCCAGCAGCGGGGGACTAGCGGGAGGGTGGGGCGGGGAGCTGTTTTTT; CDR3: CASSGGLAGGWGGELFF
J: TRBJ1-2; size: once; V: TRBV7-2; D: TRBD1; DNA: TGTGCCAGCAGCTTCCGGGACAGGGGTGGCTACACCTTC; CDR3: CASSFRDRGGYTF
J: TRBJ2-3; size: NA; V: TRBV28; D: NA; DNA: TGTGCCAGCAGCCCGATCAAGAAATTCACAGATACGCAGTATTTT; CDR3: CASSPIKKFTDTQYF
J: TRBJ1-3; size: NA; V: TRBV6-5; D: NA; DNA: TGTGCCAGCAGTTACGGGCAGAGCTCTGGAAACACCATATATTTT; CDR3: CASSYGQSSGNTIYF
J: TRBJ2-1; size: NA; V: TRBV28; D: TRBD2; DNA: TGTGCCAGCAGTTTATCGTGGGAGGGTCACAATGAGCAGTTCTTC; CDR3: CASSLSWEGHNEQFF
J: TRBJ1-5; size: NA; V: TRBV29-1; D: NA; DNA: TGCAGCGCTGGAGGGGGAACAGGGACGGGCCAGCCCCAGCATTTT; CDR3: CSAGGGTGTGQPQHF
J: TRBJ1-1; size: NA; V: TRBV28; D: TRBD1; DNA: TGTGCCAGCTCTACCGGGACAGGGGTGTATACTGAAGCTTTCTTT; CDR3: CASSTGTGVYTEAFF
J: TRBJ2-3; size: NA; V: TRBV5-1; D: NA; DNA: TGCGCCAGCAGCTTGGATTCCGGAACAGATACGCAGTATTTT; CDR3: CASSLDSGTDTQYF
J: TRBJ2-3; size: NA; V: TRBV9; D: NA; DNA: TGTGCCAGCAGCGTCCTGTCGCTAACAGATACGCAGTATTTT; CDR3: CASSVLSLTDTQYF
J: TRBJ1-1; size: NA; V: TRBV5-1; D: NA; DNA: TGCGCCAGCAGCTTGAGGGAAAACACTGAAGCTTTCTTT; CDR3: CASSLRENTEAFF
J: TRBJ2-3; size: NA; V: TRBV2; D: NA; DNA: TGTGCCAGCAAGTCGGGGGAAGATACGCAGTATTTT; CDR3: CASKSGEDTQYF
J: TRBJ2-3; size: NA; V: TRBV27; D: TRBD2; DNA: TGTGCCAGCAGTTTATCGGGGACTAGCGGAACCACAGATACGCAGTATTTT; CDR3: CASSLSGTSGTTDTQYF
J: TRBJ2-2; size: few; V: TRBV10-3; D: TRBD1; DNA: TGTGCCGTTGGGACAGGGGTGAACACCGGGGAGCTGTTTTTT; CDR3: CAVGTGVNTGELFF
J: TRBJ2-7; size: NA; V: TRBV7-2; D: TRBD2; DNA: TGTGCCAGCAGCTTAGAGCAGGGACTAAACCTGCTCGAGCAGTACTTC; CDR3: CASSLEQGLNLLEQYF
J: TRBJ2-7; size: NA; V: TRBV6-5; D: TRBD2; DNA: TGTGCCAGCAGTTACACCCTAGCGGACGAGCAGTACTTC; CDR3: CASSYTLADEQYF
J: TRBJ2-5; size: NA; V: TRBV5-1; D: TRBD2; DNA: TGCGCCAGCAGCTCGGGAGGGGGAGAGACCCAGTACTTC; CDR3: CASSSGGGETQYF
J: TRBJ2-3; size: NA; V: TRBV11-2; D: NA; DNA: TGTGCCAGCAGCTTAGATCGAGGGTCCACAGATACGCAGTATTTT; CDR3: CASSLDRGSTDTQYF
J: TRBJ2-1; size: NA; V: TRBV7-2; D: TRBD1; DNA: TGTGCCAGCAGCACCACCTTATCCGGGACAGGGTTCTACAATGAGCAGTTCTTC; CDR3: CASSTTLSGTGFYNEQFF
J: TRBJ2-1; size: NA; V: TRBV18; D: NA; DNA: TGTGCCAGCTCAACTCAGGGATACAATGAGCAGTTCTTC; CDR3: CASSTQGYNEQFF
J: TRBJ2-5; size: once; V: TRBV5-5; D: NA; DNA: TGTGCCAGCAGCTTGTTATTTTCAGGGGAGGGAGAGACCCAGTACTTC; CDR3: CASSLLFSGEGETQYF
J: TRBJ2-2; size: NA; V: TRBV7-3; D: NA; DNA: TGTGCCAGCAGCTTAACGGGCAGATCGAACACCGGGGAGCTGTTTTTT; CDR3: CASSLTGRSNTGELFF
J: TRBJ1-5; size: NA; V: TRBV4-2; D: TRBD1; DNA: TGTGCCAGCAGCCGGGGGACAGGAAGCGATCAGCCCCAGCATTTT; CDR3: CASSRGTGSDQPQHF
J: TRBJ1-5; size: once; V: TRBV19; D: TRBD1; DNA: TGTGCCAGTAGTATCCCTAAACAGGGGAGCAATCAGCCCCAGCATTTT; CDR3: CASSIPKQGSNQPQHF
J: TRBJ1-2; size: NA; V: TRBV5-5; D: NA; DNA: TGTGCCAGCAGCTTGTCGGGATGGGGCTACACCTTC; CDR3: CASSLSGWGYTF